This T cell receptor beta chain was identified in a study of early T cells in non-severe SARS-CoV-2 infection. At least ten counts were recorded for this clonotype. TCRdb recomputed calls from the 5' RACE reads with MiXCR, one row per CDR3 protein. Of 65,000 to 75,000 distinct CDR3 sequences listed, more than 9% are singletons. The CDR3 is 15 amino acids. CDR1 is SGHVS and CDR2 is FNYEAQ in the germline V gene. Unmatched junction bases numbered 8, after V lost 5 bases and J lost 11 bases. The sequenced sample was whole blood. The chain recombines TRBV7-6 with TRBJ1-6; 11 bases line up with TRBD1. The sequence was collected from an adult who was a healthcare worker with PCR-confirmed SARS-CoV-2 infection or an uninfected control (not recorded which). The DNA of the CDR3 is TGTGCCAGCAGCAGACAACCGGGACAGGGGGCACCCCTCCACTTT. This encodes CASSRQPGQGAPLHF.